This is a list of T cell receptor beta chains from one sample in a study of blood T cell repertoires in COVID-19. TCRdb's table, derived via immunoSEQ multiplex PCR, lists solely in-frame clones and lacks some. Here the sample spans 300,000 to 450,000 clones, around nine tenths being singletons. The sequencing sample was made of peripheral blood. Receptor source: a human donor in a cohort sampled during active COVID-19. Both conserved end residues are part of each CDR3. A D gene is named only where the DNA matches it firmly. Clone size is not always given. Where it is, it says once, few, many or a class for expanded clones.

V	D	J	size	DNA	CDR3
TRBV15	-	TRBJ2-7	-	TGTGCCACCAGCAGAGGAACTTACGAGCAGTACTTC	CATSRGTYEQYF
TRBV5-1	-	TRBJ2-3	-	TGCGCCAGCAGCTTGGATCACAGGTCAGATACGCAGTATTTT	CASSLDHRSDTQYF
TRBV30	-	TRBJ2-7	-	TGTGCCTGGAGGGGGGGACAGTACGAGCAGTACTTC	CAWRGGQYEQYF
TRBV28	-	TRBJ1-4	-	TGTGCCAGCAGTGTGCCGCGAGGGACTAATGAAAAACTGTTTTTT	CASSVPRGTNEKLFF
TRBV7-9	TRBD1	TRBJ1-1	-	TGTGCCAGCAGCTTCCACAAAGGACAGGGGGCGAACACTGAAGCTTTCTTT	CASSFHKGQGANTEAFF
TRBV6-1	-	TRBJ2-1	-	TGTGCCAGCAGTGCGGGCCGGGATTCCCCCTACAATGAGCAGTTCTTC	CASSAGRDSPYNEQFF
TRBV6-1	-	TRBJ1-6	-	TGTGCCAGCAGTGAAGCAGGGACACTAAGCTCCTATAATTCACCCCTCCACTTT	CASSEAGTLSSYNSPLHF
TRBV27	-	TRBJ2-2	few	TGTGCCAGCAGTTCTTACACCGGGGAGCTGTTTTTT	CASSSYTGELFF
TRBV5-4	-	TRBJ2-5	few	TGTGCCAGCAGCTGGCCGCTAGAAGAGACCCAGTACTTC	CASSWPLEETQYF
TRBV6-1	TRBD1	TRBJ1-2	once	TGTGCCAGCAGTGAACGGGGACAGGGCGGAGGCTACACCTTC	CASSERGQGGGYTF
TRBV3-1/TRBV3-2	-	TRBJ1-6	-	TGTGCCAGCAGCCAAGAGTTGCAGGATAATTCACCCCTCCACTTT	CASSQELQDNSPLHF
TRBV6-1	-	TRBJ1-2	-	TGTGCCAGCAGTGTCGCCAGGAACTATGGCTACACCTTC	CASSVARNYGYTF